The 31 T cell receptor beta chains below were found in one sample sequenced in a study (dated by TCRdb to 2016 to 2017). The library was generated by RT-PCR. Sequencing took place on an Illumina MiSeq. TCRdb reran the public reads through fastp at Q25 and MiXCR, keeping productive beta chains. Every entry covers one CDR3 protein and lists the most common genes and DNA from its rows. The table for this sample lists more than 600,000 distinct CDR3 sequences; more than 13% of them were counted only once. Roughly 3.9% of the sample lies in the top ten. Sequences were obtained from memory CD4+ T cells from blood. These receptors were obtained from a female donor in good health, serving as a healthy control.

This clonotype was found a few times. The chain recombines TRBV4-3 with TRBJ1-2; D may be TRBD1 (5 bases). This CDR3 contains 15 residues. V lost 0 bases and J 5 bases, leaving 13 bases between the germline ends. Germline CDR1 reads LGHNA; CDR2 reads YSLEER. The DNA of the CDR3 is TGCGCCAGCAGCCAAGATCTGGGGGGAGGGTATGGCTACACCTTC. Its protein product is CASSQDLGGGYGYTF.

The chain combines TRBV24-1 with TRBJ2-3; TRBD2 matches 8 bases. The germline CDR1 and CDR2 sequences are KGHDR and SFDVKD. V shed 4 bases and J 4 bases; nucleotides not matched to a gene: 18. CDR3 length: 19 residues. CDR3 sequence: CATSDPIIGLAGLPDTQYF. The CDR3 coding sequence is TGTGCCACCAGTGACCCAATCATAGGACTAGCTGGGCTCCCAGATACGCAGTATTTT.

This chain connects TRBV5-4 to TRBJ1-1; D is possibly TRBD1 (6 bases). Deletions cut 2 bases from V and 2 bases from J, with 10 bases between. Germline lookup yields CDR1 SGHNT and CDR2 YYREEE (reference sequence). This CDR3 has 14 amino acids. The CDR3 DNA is TGTGCCAGCAGCTTTTCCGGGACAAACACTGAAGCTTTCTTT. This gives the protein CASSFSGTNTEAFF.

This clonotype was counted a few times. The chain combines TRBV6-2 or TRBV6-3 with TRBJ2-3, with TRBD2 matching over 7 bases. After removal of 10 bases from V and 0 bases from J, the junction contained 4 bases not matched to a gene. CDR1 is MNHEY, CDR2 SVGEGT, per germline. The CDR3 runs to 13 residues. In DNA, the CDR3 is TGTGCCACCCGGGAGGTGAGCACAGATACGCAGTATTTT. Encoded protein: CATREVSTDTQYF.

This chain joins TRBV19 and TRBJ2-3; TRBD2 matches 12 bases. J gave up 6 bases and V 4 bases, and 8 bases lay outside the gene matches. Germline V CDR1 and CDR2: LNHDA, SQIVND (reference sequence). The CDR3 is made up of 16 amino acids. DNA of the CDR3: TGTGCCAGTAGTAGCGGACTAGCGGGAATGATGGATACGCAGTATTTT. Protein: CASSSGLAGMMDTQYF.

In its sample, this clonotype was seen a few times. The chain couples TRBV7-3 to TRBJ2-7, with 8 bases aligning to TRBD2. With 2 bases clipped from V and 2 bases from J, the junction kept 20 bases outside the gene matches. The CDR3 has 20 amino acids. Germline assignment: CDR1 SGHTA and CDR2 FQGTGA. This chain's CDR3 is CASSLYRGPREGGSTYEQYF. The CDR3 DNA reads TGTGCCAGCAGCTTATATCGAGGGCCTCGGGAGGGGGGGAGCACCTACGAGCAGTACTTC.

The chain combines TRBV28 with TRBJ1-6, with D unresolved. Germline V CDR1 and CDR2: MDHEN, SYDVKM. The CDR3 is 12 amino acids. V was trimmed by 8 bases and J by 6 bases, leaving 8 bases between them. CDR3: CASRYLNSPLHF. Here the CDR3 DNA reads TGTGCCAGCCGCTACCTTAATTCACCCCTCCACTTT.

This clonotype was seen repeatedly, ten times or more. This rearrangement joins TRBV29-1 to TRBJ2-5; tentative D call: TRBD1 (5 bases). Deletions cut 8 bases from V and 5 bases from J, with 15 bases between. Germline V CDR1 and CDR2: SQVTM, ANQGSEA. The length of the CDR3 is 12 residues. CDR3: CSLKGQSETQYF. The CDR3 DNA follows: TGCAGCCTCAAGGGGCAGTCGGAGACCCAGTACTTC.

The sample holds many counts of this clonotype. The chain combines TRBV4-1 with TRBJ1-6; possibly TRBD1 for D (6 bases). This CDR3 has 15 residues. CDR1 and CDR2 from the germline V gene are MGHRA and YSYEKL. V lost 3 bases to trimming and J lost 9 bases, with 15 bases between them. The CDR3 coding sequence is TGCGCCAGCAGCCATCAAGGGGGGGCTGGTTCACCCCTCCACTTT. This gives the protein CASSHQGGAGSPLHF.

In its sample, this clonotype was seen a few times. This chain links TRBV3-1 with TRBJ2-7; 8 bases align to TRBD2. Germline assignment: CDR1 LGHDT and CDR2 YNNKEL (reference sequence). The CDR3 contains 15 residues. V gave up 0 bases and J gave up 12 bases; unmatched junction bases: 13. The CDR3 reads CASSQDLVAGRRWYF. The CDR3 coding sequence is TGTGCCAGCAGCCAAGATTTAGTAGCGGGACGCCGGTGGTACTTC.

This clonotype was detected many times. The CDR3 bases are TGTGCCACCAGCAGTCTACAGGGGTTCCCACACGAGCAGTACTTC. Residues: CATSSLQGFPHEQYF. This chain connects TRBV15 to TRBJ2-7; 7 nucleotides match TRBD1. The germline V gene has CDR1 LNHNV and CDR2 YYDKDF (reference sequence). V lost 3 bases and J lost 5; bases outside the gene matches: 10. This CDR3 is built from 15 residues.

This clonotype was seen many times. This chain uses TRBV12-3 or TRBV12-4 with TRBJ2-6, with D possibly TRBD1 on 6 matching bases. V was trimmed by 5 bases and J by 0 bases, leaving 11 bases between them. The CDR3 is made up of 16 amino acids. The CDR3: CASSADSGSGANVLTF. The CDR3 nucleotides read TGTGCCAGCAGTGCGGACAGCGGCTCTGGGGCCAACGTCCTGACTTTC.

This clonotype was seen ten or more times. CDR3 amino acids: CSASPYQGLDNEQFF. CDR3 DNA sequence: TGCAGTGCTAGTCCGTATCAGGGTTTGGACAATGAGCAGTTCTTC. The chain combines TRBV20-1 with TRBJ2-1; a weak D match, TRBD1 (5 bases). CDR1 is DFQATT and CDR2 is SNEGSKA in the germline V gene (reference sequence). The germline V and J ends were trimmed by 3 bases and 5 bases, with 17 bases remaining between them. The CDR3 covers 15 residues.

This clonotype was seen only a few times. CDR3 protein: CASSTTGTPEGTQYF. Here the CDR3 DNA reads TGTGCCAGCAGCACGACAGGTACACCAGAGGGGACCCAGTACTTC. The chain employs TRBV9 and TRBJ2-5, with D perhaps TRBD1 (6 bases). There are 15 residues in the CDR3. Trimming left V 4 bases short and J 7 bases short, with 20 bases between. CDR1 is SGDLS, CDR2 YYNGEE, per germline.

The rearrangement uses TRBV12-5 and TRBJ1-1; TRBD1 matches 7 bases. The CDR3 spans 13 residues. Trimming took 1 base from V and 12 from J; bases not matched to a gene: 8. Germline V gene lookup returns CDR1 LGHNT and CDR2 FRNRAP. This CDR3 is CASGLERGGPTFF. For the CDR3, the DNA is TGTGCTAGTGGTTTGGAAAGAGGGGGCCCTACTTTCTTT.

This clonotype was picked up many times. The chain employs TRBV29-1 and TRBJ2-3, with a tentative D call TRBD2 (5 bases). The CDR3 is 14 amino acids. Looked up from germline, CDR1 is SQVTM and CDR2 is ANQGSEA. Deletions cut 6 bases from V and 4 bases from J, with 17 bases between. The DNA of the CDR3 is TGCAGCGTCCGGAGGCTCGCTGAGGCAGATACGCAGTATTTT. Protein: CSVRRLAEADTQYF.

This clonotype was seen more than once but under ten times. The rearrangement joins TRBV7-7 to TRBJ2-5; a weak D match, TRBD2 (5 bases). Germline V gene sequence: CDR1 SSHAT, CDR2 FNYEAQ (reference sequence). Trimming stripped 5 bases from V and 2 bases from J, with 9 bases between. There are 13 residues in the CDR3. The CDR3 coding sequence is TGTGCCAGCAGCCAGGACTTTCAAGAGACCCAGTACTTC. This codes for CASSQDFQETQYF.

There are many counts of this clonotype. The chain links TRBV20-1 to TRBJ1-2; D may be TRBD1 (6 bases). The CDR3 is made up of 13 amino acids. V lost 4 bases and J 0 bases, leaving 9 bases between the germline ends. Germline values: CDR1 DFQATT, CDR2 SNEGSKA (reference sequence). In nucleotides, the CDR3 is TGCAGTGCTACACAGGGTTCTAACTATGGCTACACCTTC. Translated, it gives CSATQGSNYGYTF.

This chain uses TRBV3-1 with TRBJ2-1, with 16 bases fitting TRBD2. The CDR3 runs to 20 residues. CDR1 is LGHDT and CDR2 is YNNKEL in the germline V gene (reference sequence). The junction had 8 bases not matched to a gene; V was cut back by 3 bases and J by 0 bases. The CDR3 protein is CASSQGTSGRVPSSYNEQFF. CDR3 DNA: TGTGCCAGCAGCCAGGGGACTAGCGGGAGGGTACCTAGCTCCTACAATGAGCAGTTCTTC.

The CDR3 DNA is TGTGCCAGCAGCTTATTTGACGGGATACAAGAGACCCAGTACTTC. It yields the protein CASSLFDGIQETQYF. The chain has TRBV7-2 and TRBJ2-5, with TRBD2 as a possible D gene (5 bases). The CDR3 is 15 amino acids. Germline lookup yields CDR1 SGHTA and CDR2 FQGNSA. V lost 2 bases and J lost 2, with 12 bases in between. Drawing the rest from reference TRBV7-2 and TRBJ2-5, the complete variable domain is GAGVSQSPSNKVTEKGKDVELRCDPISGHTALYWYRQSLGQGLEFLIYFQGNSAPDKSGLPSDRFSAERTGGSVSTLTIQRTQQEDSAVYLCASSLFDGIQETQYFGPGTRLLVL.

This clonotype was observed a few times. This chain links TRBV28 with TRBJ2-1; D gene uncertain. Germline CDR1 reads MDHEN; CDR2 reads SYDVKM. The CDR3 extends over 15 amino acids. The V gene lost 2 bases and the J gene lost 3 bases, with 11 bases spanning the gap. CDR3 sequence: CASSLPGVFYNEQFF. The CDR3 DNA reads TGTGCCAGCAGTTTACCCGGAGTCTTCTACAATGAGCAGTTCTTC.

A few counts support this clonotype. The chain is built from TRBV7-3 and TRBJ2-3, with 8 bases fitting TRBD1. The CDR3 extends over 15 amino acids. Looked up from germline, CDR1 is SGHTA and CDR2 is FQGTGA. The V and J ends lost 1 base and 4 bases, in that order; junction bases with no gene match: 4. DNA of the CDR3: TGTGCCAGCAGCTTAAATCCACAGGGGGCAGATACGCAGTATTTT. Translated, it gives CASSLNPQGADTQYF.

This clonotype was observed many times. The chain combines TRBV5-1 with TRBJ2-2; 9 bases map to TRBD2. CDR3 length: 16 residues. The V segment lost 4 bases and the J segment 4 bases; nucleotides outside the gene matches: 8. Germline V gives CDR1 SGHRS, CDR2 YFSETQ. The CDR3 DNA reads TGCGCCAGCAGCCCTGGTAGTAGCGGGGGCACCGGGGAGCTGTTTTTT. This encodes CASSPGSSGGTGELFF.

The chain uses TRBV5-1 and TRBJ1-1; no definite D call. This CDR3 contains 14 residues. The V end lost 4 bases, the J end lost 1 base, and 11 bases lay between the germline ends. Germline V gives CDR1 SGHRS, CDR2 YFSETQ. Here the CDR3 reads CASSAQNKNTEAFF. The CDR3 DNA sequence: TGCGCCAGCAGCGCCCAGAATAAGAACACTGAAGCTTTCTTT.

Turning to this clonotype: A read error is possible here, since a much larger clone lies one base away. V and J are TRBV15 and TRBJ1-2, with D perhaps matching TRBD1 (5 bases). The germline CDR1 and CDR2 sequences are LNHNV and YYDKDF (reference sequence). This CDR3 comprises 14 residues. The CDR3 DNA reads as TGTGCCACCAGCAGAGATCGGAGGGGCTATAGCTACACCTTC. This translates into CATSRDRRGYSYTF.

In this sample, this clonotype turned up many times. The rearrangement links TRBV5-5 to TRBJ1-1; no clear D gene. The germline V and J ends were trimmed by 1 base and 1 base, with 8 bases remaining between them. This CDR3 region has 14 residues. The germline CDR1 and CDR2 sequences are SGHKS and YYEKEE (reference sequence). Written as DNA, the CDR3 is TGTGCCAGCAGCTTGTATTCCCAGAACACTGAAGCTTTCTTT. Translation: CASSLYSQNTEAFF.

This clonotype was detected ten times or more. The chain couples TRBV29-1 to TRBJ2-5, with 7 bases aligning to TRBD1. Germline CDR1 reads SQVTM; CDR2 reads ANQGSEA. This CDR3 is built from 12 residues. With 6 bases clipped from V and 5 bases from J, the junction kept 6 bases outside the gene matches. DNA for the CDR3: TGCAGCGTCAGACAGGGTGTCGAGACCCAGTACTTC. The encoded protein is CSVRQGVETQYF. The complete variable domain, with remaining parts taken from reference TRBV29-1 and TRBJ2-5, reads SAVISQKPSRDICQRGTSLTIQCQVDSQVTMMFWYRQQPGQSLTLIATANQGSEATYESGFVIDKFPISRPNLTFSTLTVSNMSPEDSSIYLCSVRQGVETQYFGPGTRLLVL.

This CDR3 reads CASSGGVTSLEQYF. CDR3 sequence (DNA): TGTGCCAGCAGCGGGGGGGTCACAAGCCTCGAGCAGTACTTC. The chain joins TRBV6-5 to TRBJ2-7; 8 bases agree with TRBD2. V dropped 6 bases and J dropped 6; count of bases not matched to a gene: 10. CDR1 is MNHEY and CDR2 is SVGAGI in the germline V gene. The CDR3 spans 14 residues.

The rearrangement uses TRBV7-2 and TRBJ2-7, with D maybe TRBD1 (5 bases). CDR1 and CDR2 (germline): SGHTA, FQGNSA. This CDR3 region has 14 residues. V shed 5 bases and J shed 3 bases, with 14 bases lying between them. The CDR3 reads CASSQDNLFYEQYF. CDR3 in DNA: TGTGCCAGCAGCCAGGACAATCTATTCTACGAGCAGTACTTC.

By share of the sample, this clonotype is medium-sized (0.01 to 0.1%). The CDR3 region has the DNA TGTGCCATCAGTCCGGGGGTCCAAGAGACCCAGTACTTC. It yields the protein CAISPGVQETQYF. V is TRBV10-3 and J is TRBJ2-5; D might be TRBD2 (6 bases). Germline assignment: CDR1 ENHRY and CDR2 SYGVKD. Between the trimmed V and J ends, which lost 5 bases and 1 base, there was a span of 8 bases. The CDR3 extends over 13 amino acids.

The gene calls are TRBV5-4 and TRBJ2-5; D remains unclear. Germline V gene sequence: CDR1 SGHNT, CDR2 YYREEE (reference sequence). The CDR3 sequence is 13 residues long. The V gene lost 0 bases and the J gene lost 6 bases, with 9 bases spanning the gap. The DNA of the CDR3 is TGTGCCAGCAGCTTGGACGCCGAGAAGACCCAGTACTTC. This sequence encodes CASSLDAEKTQYF.